Listed below are T cell receptor beta chains from one sample, sequenced in a study of blood T cell repertoires in COVID-19. Sequencing used immunoSEQ multiplex PCR; TCRdb keeps in-frame clones, though not all of them. The sample holds a few hundred thousand clones, 80% to 90% seen once. Input material: peripheral blood. Receptors originate from a man between 18 and 29 years old who had recovered from COVID-19. Both conserved end residues are part of each CDR3. A D gene is named only where the DNA matches it firmly. Rows may omit the clone size; those that give it use once, few, many or a size class.

D	V	J	size	DNA	CDR3
-	TRBV19	TRBJ2-7	many	TGTGCCAGTAGTATCGGGGCCGGCAGGGGCTCTCCCAGCTCCTACGAGCAGTACTTC	CASSIGAGRGSPSSYEQYF
-	TRBV29-1	TRBJ2-3	-	TGCAGCGTTACCCGGGACACGAACGAAGCAGATACGCAGTATTTT	CSVTRDTNEADTQYF
TRBD1	TRBV7-2	TRBJ2-5	-	TGTGCCAGCAGCCGACAGGGACAAGAGACCCAGTACTTC	CASSRQGQETQYF
-	TRBV5-1	TRBJ2-7	-	TGCGCCAGCAGCCCACCGGACAGTCTCTACGAGCAGTACTTC	CASSPPDSLYEQYF
TRBD2	TRBV6-5	TRBJ2-3	-	TGTGCCAGCACAATGTGGACTAGCCTCACAGATACGCAGTATTTT	CASTMWTSLTDTQYF
TRBD2	TRBV18	TRBJ2-2	-	TGTGCCAGCGCAGGAAGCGGGAGGGCGAGCACCGGGGAGCTGTTTTTT	CASAGSGRASTGELFF
TRBD1	TRBV19	TRBJ2-3	-	TGTGCCAGTGGGACAGGGTCCACAGATACGCAGTATTTT	CASGTGSTDTQYF
-	TRBV5-1	TRBJ1-1	few	TGCGCCAGCAGCTATTTGTCGCAGGGTGAAGCTTTCTTT	CASSYLSQGEAFF
-	TRBV4-2	TRBJ1-2	-	TGTGCCAGCAGCCAAGAAACAGGCTCTAACTATGGCTACACCTTC	CASSQETGSNYGYTF
TRBD2	TRBV12-3/TRBV12-4	TRBJ2-2	-	TGTGCCAGCAGTGCGACTAGCGGCGGGGAGCTGTTTTTT	CASSATSGGELFF
TRBD1	TRBV6-5	TRBJ1-2	-	TGTGCCAGCAGCCCACAGGGGGCTAAGTCGGGCTACACCTTC	CASSPQGAKSGYTF
TRBD2	TRBV25-1	TRBJ2-2	-	TGTGCCAGCAGTGATCATGGGGGGGAGGGCCGAACCGGGGAGCTGTTTTTT	CASSDHGGEGRTGELFF
-	TRBV2	TRBJ2-7	-	TGTGCCAGCAGTCTCTCCTACGAGCAGTACTTC	CASSLSYEQYF
-	TRBV4-1	TRBJ1-2	few	TGCGCCAGCAGCCATGGACAGACCTTCTATGGCTACACCTTC	CASSHGQTFYGYTF
TRBD2	TRBV7-3	TRBJ2-1	-	TGTGCCAGCAGCAGGACAGGGGGGACTAGCGGGAGGGATGAGCAGTTCTTC	CASSRTGGTSGRDEQFF
-	TRBV10-2	TRBJ1-1	once	TGCGCCAGTAGCTTTCGGGACACTAACACTGAAGCTTTCTTT	CASSFRDTNTEAFF
TRBD2	TRBV7-9	TRBJ2-5	-	TGTGCCAGCAGCTCTTGGGAGCGGGGACAAGAGACCCAGTACTTC	CASSSWERGQETQYF
-	TRBV5-5	TRBJ1-2	-	TGTGCCAGCAGCTTGTATACGGGGTATGGCTACACCTTC	CASSLYTGYGYTF
-	TRBV6-5	TRBJ2-5	-	TGTGCCACCCGAACGAGCGGGGAGACCCAGTACTTC	CATRTSGETQYF
-	TRBV5-4	TRBJ2-5	once	TGTGCCAGCAGCTTGGCAGGGCCGACAGAGACCCAGTACTTC	CASSLAGPTETQYF
TRBD1	TRBV29-1	TRBJ2-1	-	TGCAGCGTTGTGGGACAGTACAATGAGCAGTTCTTC	CSVVGQYNEQFF
-	TRBV9	TRBJ2-3	-	TGTGCCAGCAGCGTAGGGCAGGGTGCAGATACGCAGTATTTT	CASSVGQGADTQYF
-	TRBV19	TRBJ2-4	once	TGTGCCAGTAGTTCGGTCCCCGTGGCCAAAAACATTCAGTACTTC	CASSSVPVAKNIQYF
TRBD1	TRBV11-2	TRBJ2-7	-	TGTGCCAGCAGCAGGGACAGGGACGAGCAGTACTTC	CASSRDRDEQYF
TRBD1	TRBV5-5	TRBJ2-7	once	TGTGCCAGCAGCCCCCGGGACAGGGGGGCCTACGAGCAGTACTTC	CASSPRDRGAYEQYF
TRBD1	TRBV7-6	TRBJ2-2	-	TGTGCCAGCAGCTCCCAGACAGGGGATACCGGGGAGCTGTTTTTT	CASSSQTGDTGELFF